Listed below are T cell receptor beta chains from one sample, sequenced in a study of shared clonotypes between healthy human individuals. Data came from immunoSEQ multiplex PCR; TCRdb stores just in-frame clones and leaves some out. The profile covers around 2.1 million clones, with approximately 96% appearing a single time and less than 0.15% taken by the ten largest. The source material was naive CD4+ T cells sorted from blood. Source of these receptors: a man between 18 and 35 years old in good health. Both conserved end residues are part of each CDR3. A D gene is named only where the DNA matches it firmly. Clone size is stated in some rows and not others, as once, few, many or a class when expanded.

>TRBV5-4|NA|NA|TRBJ2-3
CASSLMEQGNTDTQYF
TGTGCCAGCAGCTTGATGGAACAAGGGAACACAGATACGCAGTATTTT
>TRBV5-1|NA|NA|TRBJ1-1
CASSAQGAEAFF
TGCGCCAGCAGCGCACAGGGAGCTGAAGCTTTCTTT
>TRBV11-2|NA|NA|TRBJ2-7
CASSLAGSSYEQYF
TGTGCCAGCAGCTTGGCGGGCAGCTCCTACGAGCAGTACTTC
>TRBV7-8|NA|TRBD1|TRBJ1-5
CASSPRDSVNQPQHF
TGTGCCAGCAGCCCCCGGGACAGTGTTAATCAGCCCCAGCATTTT
>TRBV18|once|TRBD1|TRBJ1-5
CASSPLRLGQGASNQPQHF
TGTGCCAGCTCACCTCTCCGTTTGGGACAGGGGGCAAGCAATCAGCCCCAGCATTTT
>TRBV9|once|TRBD2|TRBJ2-5
CASSVATTSGRGETQYF
TGTGCCAGCAGCGTAGCTACGACTAGCGGGAGGGGCGAGACCCAGTACTTC
>TRBV5-6|NA|TRBD1|TRBJ1-2
CASSLVGQADGYTF
TGTGCCAGCAGCTTGGTCGGACAGGCGGATGGCTACACCTTC
>TRBV28|NA|NA|TRBJ1-1
CASSLEMNTEAFF
TGTGCCAGCAGCCTGGAGATGAACACTGAAGCTTTCTTT
>TRBV5-1|NA|NA|TRBJ2-3
CASSLAWGRVADTQYF
TGCGCCAGCAGCTTGGCCTGGGGCAGGGTCGCAGATACGCAGTATTTT
>TRBV11-2|NA|NA|TRBJ2-3
CASSRPGLTTDTQYF
TGTGCCAGCAGTCGGCCGGGACTTACCACAGATACGCAGTATTTT
>TRBV5-4|NA|TRBD1|TRBJ1-2
CASSLSGGYYGYTF
TGTGCCAGCAGCTTATCAGGGGGTTATTATGGCTACACCTTC
>TRBV9|NA|TRBD2|TRBJ2-7
CASSPGLAGGHEQYF
TGTGCCAGCAGCCCAGGTTTAGCGGGAGGACACGAGCAGTACTTC
>TRBV5-4|NA|TRBD1|TRBJ2-7
CASSFAGQGLGEQYF
TGTGCCAGCAGCTTCGCGGGACAGGGTTTAGGCGAGCAGTACTTC
>TRBV19|NA|NA|TRBJ1-1
CASRDTSPVSTEAFF
TGTGCCAGTAGGGACACCAGCCCGGTTAGCACTGAAGCTTTCTTT
>TRBV30|NA|TRBD2|TRBJ2-5
CAWSVRGGQETQYF
TGTGCCTGGAGTGTGCGGGGGGGCCAAGAGACCCAGTACTTC
>TRBV7-2|NA|NA|TRBJ2-3
CASSLDYSTDTQYF
TGTGCCAGCAGCCTAGATTATAGCACAGATACGCAGTATTTT
>TRBV11-2|NA|NA|TRBJ2-3
CASSLQVVDTQYF
TGTGCCAGCAGCCTCCAGGTGGTAGATACGCAGTATTTT
>TRBV10-1|NA|TRBD2|TRBJ2-1
CASSGSGGASPEQFF
TGCGCCAGCAGTGGGAGCGGGGGGGCGTCTCCTGAGCAGTTCTTC
>TRBV7-9|NA|TRBD2|TRBJ2-1
CASSLELAGGNEQFF
TGTGCCAGCAGCTTAGAACTAGCGGGGGGTAATGAGCAGTTCTTC
>TRBV27|NA|NA|TRBJ2-7
CASSYEQYF
TGTGCCAGCAGTTACGAGCAGTACTTC
>TRBV7-2|NA|NA|TRBJ1-2
CASSLGRQVHGYTF
TGTGCCAGCAGCTTAGGTCGACAAGTCCATGGCTACACCTTC
>TRBV30|NA|NA|TRBJ2-2
CAWRGLANTGELFF
TGTGCCTGGAGAGGACTCGCGAACACCGGGGAGCTGTTTTTT
>TRBV4-3|NA|NA|TRBJ1-2
CASSQDIQVLNYGYTF
TGCGCCAGCAGCCAAGATATACAGGTCCTTAACTATGGCTACACCTTC
>TRBV5-1|NA|TRBD2|TRBJ2-1
CASSGDLLAGVLGDEQFF
TGCGCCAGCAGCGGTGACTTACTAGCGGGAGTATTAGGCGATGAGCAGTTCTTC
>TRBV27|NA|NA|TRBJ1-2
CASSSPGGYGYTF
TGTGCCAGCAGTTCCCCCGGGGGGTACGGCTACACCTTC
>TRBV6-5|NA|NA|TRBJ2-7
CASSYSRLRTEQYF
TGTGCCAGCAGTTACTCGAGATTAAGGACCGAGCAGTACTTC
>TRBV15|NA|NA|TRBJ2-2
CATSRVGRGASTGELFF
TGTGCCACCAGCAGAGTGGGTAGGGGAGCGAGCACCGGGGAGCTGTTTTTT
>TRBV6-1|NA|TRBD2|TRBJ2-3
CASSDSGGVGTQYF
TGTGCCAGCAGTGATAGCGGGGGGGTAGGTACGCAGTATTTT
>TRBV18|NA|NA|TRBJ2-6
CASSPPPNLAGANVLTF
TGTGCCAGCTCTCCCCCACCCAACCTCGCTGGGGCCAACGTCCTGACTTTC
>TRBV5-1|NA|NA|TRBJ1-6
CASRVGGDNSPLHF
TGCGCCAGCAGGGTGGGGGGAGATAATTCACCCCTCCACTTT
>TRBV6-1|NA|TRBD2|TRBJ2-7
CASGQGGGTYEQYF
TGTGCCAGCGGCCAAGGCGGGGGGACCTACGAGCAGTACTTC
>TRBV30|NA|NA|TRBJ1-1
CAWSDGRPEAFF
TGTGCCTGGAGTGACGGGAGACCTGAAGCTTTCTTT
>TRBV28|NA|TRBD1|TRBJ1-1
CASSLTGLVSTEAFF
TGTGCCAGCAGTTTGACAGGGTTGGTGAGCACTGAAGCTTTCTTT
>TRBV15|NA|TRBD2|TRBJ2-5
CATSRELAGETQYF
TGTGCCACCAGCAGAGAACTAGCGGGCGAGACCCAGTACTTC
>TRBV5-6|NA|NA|TRBJ2-7
CASSRRESYEQYF
TGTGCCAGCAGCCGACGGGAGTCCTACGAGCAGTACTTC
>TRBV10-3|NA|NA|TRBJ2-3
CAISESEGVRTDTQYF
TGTGCCATCAGTGAGTCGGAAGGGGTTCGCACAGATACGCAGTATTTT
>TRBV6-6|NA|NA|TRBJ2-5
CASSYLMTTKETQYF
TGTGCCAGCAGTTACCTCATGACAACGAAAGAGACCCAGTACTTC
>TRBV2|NA|TRBD2|TRBJ2-3
CASMGLAGSTDTQYF
TGTGCCAGCATGGGACTAGCGGGAAGCACAGATACGCAGTATTTT
>TRBV19|NA|NA|TRBJ1-6
CASSTNGFSPLHF
TGTGCCAGTAGTACCAACGGGTTCTCACCCCTCCACTTT
>TRBV6-1|NA|NA|TRBJ1-5
CASKLQSGGGQPQHF
TGTGCCAGCAAGCTCCAGTCGGGAGGCGGTCAGCCCCAGCATTTT
>TRBV5-1|NA|NA|TRBJ2-3
CASSFLMRDTQYF
TGCGCCAGCAGCTTTTTGATGCGAGATACGCAGTATTTT
>TRBV20-1|NA|NA|TRBJ1-2
CSASTDGGYTF
TGCAGTGCTAGCACGGACGGTGGCTACACCTTC
>TRBV7-2|once|TRBD2|TRBJ2-7
CASSLAREASYEQYF
TGTGCCAGCAGCTTAGCGCGGGAGGCATCCTACGAGCAGTACTTC
>TRBV11-3|NA|TRBD1|TRBJ2-5
CASSLGLPSRGRLEETQYF
TGTGCCAGCAGCTTAGGCCTCCCGAGCAGGGGGCGATTGGAAGAGACCCAGTACTTC
>TRBV6-6|NA|NA|TRBJ1-1
CASSTTWNTEAFF
TGTGCCAGCAGTACTACTTGGAACACTGAAGCTTTCTTT
>TRBV5-4|NA|NA|TRBJ2-7
CASSPPGGAGYEQYF
TGTGCCAGCAGTCCCCCGGGGGGCGCCGGCTACGAGCAGTACTTC
>TRBV2|NA|NA|TRBJ2-7
CASSVGGRIYEQYF
TGTGCCAGCAGTGTCGGGGGGCGCATTTACGAGCAGTACTTC
>TRBV18|NA|TRBD1|TRBJ1-2
CASSPTTDRGNYGYTF
TGTGCCAGCTCACCGACGACGGACAGGGGAAACTATGGCTACACCTTC
>TRBV28|NA|TRBD1|TRBJ1-2
CASSLYGTEYGYTF
TGTGCCAGCAGTTTATACGGGACAGAGTATGGCTACACCTTC